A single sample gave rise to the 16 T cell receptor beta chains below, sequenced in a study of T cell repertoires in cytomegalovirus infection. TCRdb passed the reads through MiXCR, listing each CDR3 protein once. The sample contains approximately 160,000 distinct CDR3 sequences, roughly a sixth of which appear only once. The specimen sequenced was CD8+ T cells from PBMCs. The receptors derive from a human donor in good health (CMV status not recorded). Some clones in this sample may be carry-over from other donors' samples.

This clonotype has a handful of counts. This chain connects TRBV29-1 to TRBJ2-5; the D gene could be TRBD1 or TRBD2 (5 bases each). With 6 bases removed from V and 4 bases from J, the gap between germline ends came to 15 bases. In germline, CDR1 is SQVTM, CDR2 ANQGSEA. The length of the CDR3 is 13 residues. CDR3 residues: CSVRQGVAETQYF. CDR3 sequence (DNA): TGCAGCGTACGGCAGGGAGTAGCAGAGACCCAGTACTTC.

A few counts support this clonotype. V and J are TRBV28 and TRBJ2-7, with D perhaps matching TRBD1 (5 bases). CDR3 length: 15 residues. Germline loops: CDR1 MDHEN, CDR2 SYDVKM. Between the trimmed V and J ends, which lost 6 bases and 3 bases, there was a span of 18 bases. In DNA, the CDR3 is TGTGCCAGCAGCCAACCCTCAACAGGTATCTACGAGCAGTACTTC. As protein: CASSQPSTGIYEQYF.

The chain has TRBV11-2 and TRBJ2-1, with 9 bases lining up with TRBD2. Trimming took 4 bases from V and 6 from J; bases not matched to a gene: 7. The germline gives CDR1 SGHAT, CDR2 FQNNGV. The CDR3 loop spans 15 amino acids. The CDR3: CASSSREGLANEQFF. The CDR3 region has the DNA TGTGCCAGCAGCTCCAGGGAGGGACTAGCCAATGAGCAGTTCTTC. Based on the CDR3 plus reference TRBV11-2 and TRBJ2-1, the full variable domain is EAGVAQSPRYKIIEKRQSVAFWCNPISGHATLYWYQQILGQGPKLLIQFQNNGVVDDSQLPKDRFSAERLKGVDSTLKIQPAKLEDSAVYLCASSSREGLANEQFFGPGTRLTVL.

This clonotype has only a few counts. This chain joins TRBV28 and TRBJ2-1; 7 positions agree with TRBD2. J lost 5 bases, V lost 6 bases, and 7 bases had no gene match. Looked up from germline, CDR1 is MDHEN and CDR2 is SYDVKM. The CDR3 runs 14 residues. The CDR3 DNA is TGTGCCAGCAGCGGGGAGGGGACGGACAATGAGCAGTTCTTC. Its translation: CASSGEGTDNEQFF.

In nucleotides, the CDR3 is TGTGCCAGCAGTTGGGGTCTATCCTACGAGCAGTACTTC. This sequence encodes CASSWGLSYEQYF. V and J are TRBV28 and TRBJ2-7; D uncertain. The CDR3 consists of 13 residues. Germline V gives CDR1 MDHEN, CDR2 SYDVKM. Trimming left V 4 bases short and J 1 base short, with 8 bases between.

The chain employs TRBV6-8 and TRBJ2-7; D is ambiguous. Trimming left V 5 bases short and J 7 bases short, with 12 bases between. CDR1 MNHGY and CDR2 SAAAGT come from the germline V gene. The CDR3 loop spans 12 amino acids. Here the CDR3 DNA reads TGTGCCAGCAGTGCCGATTCTTGGGAGCAGTACTTC. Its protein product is CASSADSWEQYF.

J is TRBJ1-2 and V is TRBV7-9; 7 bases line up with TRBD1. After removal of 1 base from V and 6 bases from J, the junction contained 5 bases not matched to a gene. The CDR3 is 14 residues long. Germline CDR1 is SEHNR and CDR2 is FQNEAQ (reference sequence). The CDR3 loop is CASSLVAGGDGYTF. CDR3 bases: TGTGCCAGCAGCTTAGTGGCAGGGGGAGATGGCTACACCTTC.

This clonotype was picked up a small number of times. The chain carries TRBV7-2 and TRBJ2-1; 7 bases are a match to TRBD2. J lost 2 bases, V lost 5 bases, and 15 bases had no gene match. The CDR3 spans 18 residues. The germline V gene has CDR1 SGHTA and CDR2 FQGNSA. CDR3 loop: CASSKFSGTTRTYNEQFF. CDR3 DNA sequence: TGTGCCAGCAGCAAATTCTCCGGGACTACCAGAACCTACAATGAGCAGTTCTTC.

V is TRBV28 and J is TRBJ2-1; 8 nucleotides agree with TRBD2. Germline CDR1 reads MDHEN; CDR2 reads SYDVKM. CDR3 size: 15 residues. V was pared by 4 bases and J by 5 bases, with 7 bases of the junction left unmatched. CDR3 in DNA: TGTGCCAGCAGTTATCTCTGGCGGGAGGACAATGAGCAGTTCTTC. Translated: CASSYLWREDNEQFF.

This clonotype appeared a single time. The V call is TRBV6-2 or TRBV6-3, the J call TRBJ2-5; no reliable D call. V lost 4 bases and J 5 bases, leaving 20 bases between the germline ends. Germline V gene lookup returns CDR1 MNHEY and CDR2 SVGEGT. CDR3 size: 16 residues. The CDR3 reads CASSSELVSWSETQYF. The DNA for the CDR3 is TGTGCCAGCAGTTCAGAGCTGGTCTCTTGGAGCGAGACCCAGTACTTC.

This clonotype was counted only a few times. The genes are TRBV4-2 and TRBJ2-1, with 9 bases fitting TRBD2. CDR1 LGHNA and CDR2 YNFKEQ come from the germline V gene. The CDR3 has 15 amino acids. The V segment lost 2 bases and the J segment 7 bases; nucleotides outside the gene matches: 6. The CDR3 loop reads CASSQSLSGRNEQFF. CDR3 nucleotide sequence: TGTGCCAGCAGCCAATCACTTAGCGGGAGAAATGAGCAGTTCTTC.

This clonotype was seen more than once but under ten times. DNA for the CDR3: TGTGCCAGCAGCCAAGAAGAGATTGGGGCCAACGTCCTGACTTTC. It encodes CASSQEEIGANVLTF. The J gene is TRBJ2-6, the V gene TRBV14; D is unresolved. This CDR3 region has 15 residues. CDR1 and CDR2 from the germline V gene are SGHDN and FVKESK. Trimming cost V 0 bases and J 3 bases, with 6 bases left between them.

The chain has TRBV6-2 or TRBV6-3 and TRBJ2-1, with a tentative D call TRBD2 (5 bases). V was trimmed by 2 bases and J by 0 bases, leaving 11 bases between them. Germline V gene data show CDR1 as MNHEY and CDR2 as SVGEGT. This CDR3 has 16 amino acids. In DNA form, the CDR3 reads TGTGCCAGCAGTTACGGAGGTCCGAGCTCCTACAATGAGCAGTTCTTC. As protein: CASSYGGPSSYNEQFF.

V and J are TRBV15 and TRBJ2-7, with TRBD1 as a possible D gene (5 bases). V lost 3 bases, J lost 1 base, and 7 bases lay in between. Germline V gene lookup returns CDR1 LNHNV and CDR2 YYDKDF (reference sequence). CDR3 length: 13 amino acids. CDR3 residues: CATSRTVSYEQYF. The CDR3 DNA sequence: TGTGCCACCAGCAGGACAGTTTCCTACGAGCAGTACTTC.

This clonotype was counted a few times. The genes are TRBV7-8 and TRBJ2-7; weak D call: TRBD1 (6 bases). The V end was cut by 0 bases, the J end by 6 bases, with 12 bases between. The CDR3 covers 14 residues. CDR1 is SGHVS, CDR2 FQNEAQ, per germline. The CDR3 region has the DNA TGTGCCAGCAGCTTAGCGAGGACAGTTTCCGAGCAGTACTTC. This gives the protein CASSLARTVSEQYF.

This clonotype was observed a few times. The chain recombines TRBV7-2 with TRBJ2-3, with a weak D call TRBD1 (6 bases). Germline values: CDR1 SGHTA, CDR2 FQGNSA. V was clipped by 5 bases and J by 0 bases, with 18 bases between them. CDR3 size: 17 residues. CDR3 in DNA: TGTGCCAGCAGCGTGCCCGCCAGGGGACCTAGCACAGATACGCAGTATTTT. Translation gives CASSVPARGPSTDTQYF.